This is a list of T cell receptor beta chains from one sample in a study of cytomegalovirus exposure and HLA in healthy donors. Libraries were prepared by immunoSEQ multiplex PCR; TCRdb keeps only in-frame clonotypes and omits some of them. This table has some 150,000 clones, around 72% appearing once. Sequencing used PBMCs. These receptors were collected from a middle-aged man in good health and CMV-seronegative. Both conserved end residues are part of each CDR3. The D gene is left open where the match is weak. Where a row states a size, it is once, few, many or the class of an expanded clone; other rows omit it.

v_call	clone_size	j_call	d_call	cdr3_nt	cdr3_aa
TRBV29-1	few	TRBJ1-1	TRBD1	TGCAGCGTTGGGGACAGGGAGAACACTGAAGCTTTCTTT	CSVGDRENTEAFF
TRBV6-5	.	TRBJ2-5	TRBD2	TGTGCCAGCAGGGTGGGGGGGAGGGAGACCCAGTACTTC	CASRVGGRETQYF
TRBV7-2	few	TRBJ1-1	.	TGTGCCAGCAGCCCTAACAGGGCCGTAAACACTGAAGCTTTCTTT	CASSPNRAVNTEAFF
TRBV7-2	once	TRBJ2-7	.	TGTGCCAGCAGCCCTCAAACAGGGTACCAAAAGTGGTACGAGCAGTACTTC	CASSPQTGYQKWYEQYF
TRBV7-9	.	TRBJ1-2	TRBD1	TGTGCCAGCAGCCCCCGGACAGGGGTAGATGGCTACACCTTC	CASSPRTGVDGYTF
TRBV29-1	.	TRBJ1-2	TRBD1	TGCAGCGTTCAAACAGGGGGCGACTATGACTACACCTTC	CSVQTGGDYDYTF
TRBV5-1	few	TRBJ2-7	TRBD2	TGCGCCAGCAGCTTTAGCGGGAGGGCTGCCTACGAGCAGTACTTC	CASSFSGRAAYEQYF
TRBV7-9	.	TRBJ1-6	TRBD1	TGTGCCAGCAGCTTTAACGGACAGGGGAACTCACCCCTCCACTTT	CASSFNGQGNSPLHF
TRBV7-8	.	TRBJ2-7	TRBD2	TGTGCCAGCAGCTTAGTAGGATCGGGACTAGCGGGATGGTACGAGCAGTACTTC	CASSLVGSGLAGWYEQYF
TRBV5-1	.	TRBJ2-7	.	TGCGCCAGCAGCTTGACCCCTAGCGTCCAGAGCTCCTACGAGCAGTACTTC	CASSLTPSVQSSYEQYF
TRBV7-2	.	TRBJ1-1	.	TGTGCCAGCAGCGTAAGAGATGAAGCTTTCTTT	CASSVRDEAFF
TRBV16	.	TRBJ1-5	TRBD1	TGTGCCAGCGGGGACAGGGGACAGCCCCAGCATTTT	CASGDRGQPQHF
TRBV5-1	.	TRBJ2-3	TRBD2	TGCGCCAGCAGCCCCGGACTAGCGGGAGCGTGGGCAGATACGCAGTATTTT	CASSPGLAGAWADTQYF
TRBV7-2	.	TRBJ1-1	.	TGTGCCAGCAGCTTAGTCGTGGGGGCCCGGAACACTGAAGCTTTCTTT	CASSLVVGARNTEAFF
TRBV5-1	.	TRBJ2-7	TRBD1	TGCGCCAGCAGCTATATGACAGGGGTCGGCGAGCAGTACTTC	CASSYMTGVGEQYF
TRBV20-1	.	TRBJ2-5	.	TGCAGTGCCAGGGACAAAGAGACCCAGTACTTC	CSARDKETQYF
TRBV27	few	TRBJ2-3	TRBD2	TGTGCCAGCAGCCCCGTGGGCGGGAGGGCCTCAGATACGCAGTATTTT	CASSPVGGRASDTQYF
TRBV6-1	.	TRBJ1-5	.	TGTGCCAGCAGTGAAGCGGGAGGGCCCCAGAATTTT	CASSEAGGPQNF
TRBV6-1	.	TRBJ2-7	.	TGTGCCAGCAGTGAAGCGGTAGACGAGCAGTACTTC	CASSEAVDEQYF
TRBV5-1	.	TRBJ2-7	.	TGCGCCAGCAGCTTGGCCTCTAGCCGGGGATCCTACGAGCAGTACTTC	CASSLASSRGSYEQYF
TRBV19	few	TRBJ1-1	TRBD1	TGTGCCAGTAGCCGGACAGGGGGATTGGGGACTGAAGCTTTCTTT	CASSRTGGLGTEAFF